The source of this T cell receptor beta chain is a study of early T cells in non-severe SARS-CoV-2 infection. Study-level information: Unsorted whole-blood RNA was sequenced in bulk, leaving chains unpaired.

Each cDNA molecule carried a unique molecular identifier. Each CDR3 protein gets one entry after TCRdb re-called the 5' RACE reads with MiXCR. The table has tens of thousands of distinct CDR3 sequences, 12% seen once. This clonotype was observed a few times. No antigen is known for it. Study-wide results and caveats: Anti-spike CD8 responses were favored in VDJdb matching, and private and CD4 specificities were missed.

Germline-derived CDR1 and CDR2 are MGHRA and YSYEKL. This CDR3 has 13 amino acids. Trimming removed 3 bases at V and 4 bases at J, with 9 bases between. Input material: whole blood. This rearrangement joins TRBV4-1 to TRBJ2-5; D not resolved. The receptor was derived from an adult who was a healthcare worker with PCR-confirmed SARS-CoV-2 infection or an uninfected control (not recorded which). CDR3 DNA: TGCGCCAGCAGCCATCGCGAAGGAGAGACCCAGTACTTC. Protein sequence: CASSHREGETQYF.